This TCR beta chain was sequenced for a study of shared clonotypes between healthy human individuals. About the study: Donor composition was a couple of women and three men, aged 18 to 49.

Study-wide findings and caveats: Represented diversity (both genetic and exposure-history) was limited by the small number of donors. A few donors shared approximately 5% of their naive CD4 clonotypes.

About this clone itself: Its antigen is unknown. This CDR3 is also generated by other DNA sequences in the sample.

Data came from immunoSEQ multiplex PCR; TCRdb stores just in-frame clones and leaves some out. The sample shows around 2.3 million clones, about 94% of them seen only once. Material: naive CD4+ T cells sorted from blood. Sample subset: CD45RA+ positively selected. The TCR comes from a man younger than 35 in good health.

The CDR3 reads CASSLEGLGLVEQYF. In nucleotides, the CDR3 is TGCGCCAGCAGCTTGGAGGGTCTGGGCCTTGTGGAGCAGTACTTC. The chain uses TRBV5-1 and TRBJ2-7; D call uncertain. The length of the CDR3 is 15 residues. Germline CDR1 and CDR2: SGHRS and YFSETQ. The V gene lost 0 bases and the J gene lost 7 bases, with 17 bases spanning the gap.